This T cell receptor beta chain was obtained from a study of shared clonotypes between healthy human individuals. V was cut by 8 bases and J by 4 bases, with 15 bases left in between. The CDR3 totals 14 residues. CDR1 is MGHRA, CDR2 YSYEKL, per germline. The test was conducted at deep level. Sequencing was performed with immunoSEQ multiplex PCR; in TCRdb, only in-frame clones are kept and a portion is missing. The repertoire holds roughly 2,000,000 clones, with just over 90% as singletons. Naive CD8 cells, CD45RO-negative and positively selected for CCR7, excluded terminally differentiated effector memory CD45RA+ cells.

The chain carries TRBV4-1 and TRBJ2-1; possible D gene TRBD2, 6 bases. The receptor was derived from a man younger than 35 in good health. Some clones in this sample may be carry-over from other donors' samples. The sequenced material came from naive CD8+ T cells from PBMCs. CDR3 sequence: CASSPGLGYNEQFF. In DNA, the CDR3 is TGCGCCAGCTCTCCGGGACTGGGATACAATGAGCAGTTCTTC.